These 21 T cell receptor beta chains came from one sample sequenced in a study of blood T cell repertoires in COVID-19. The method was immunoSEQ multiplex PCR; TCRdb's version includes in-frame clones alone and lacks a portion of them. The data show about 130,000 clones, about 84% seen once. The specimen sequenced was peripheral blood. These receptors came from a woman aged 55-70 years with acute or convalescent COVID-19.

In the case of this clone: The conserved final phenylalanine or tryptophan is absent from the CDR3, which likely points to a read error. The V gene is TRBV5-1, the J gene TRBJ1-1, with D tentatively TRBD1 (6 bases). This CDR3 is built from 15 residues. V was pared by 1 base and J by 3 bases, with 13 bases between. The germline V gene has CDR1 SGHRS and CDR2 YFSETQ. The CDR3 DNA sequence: TGCGCCAGCAGCTTGAGAACAGGGAGGGACACTGAAGCTTTCCTT. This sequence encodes CASSLRTGRDTEAFL.

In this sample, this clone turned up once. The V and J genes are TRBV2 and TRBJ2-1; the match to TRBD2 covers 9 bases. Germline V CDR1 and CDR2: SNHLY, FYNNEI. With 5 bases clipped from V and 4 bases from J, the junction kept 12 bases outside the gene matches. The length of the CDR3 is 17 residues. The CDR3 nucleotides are TGTGCCAGCAGTCTGTACTCTAGCGGGGCAGTATACAATGAGCAGTTCTTC. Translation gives CASSLYSSGAVYNEQFF.

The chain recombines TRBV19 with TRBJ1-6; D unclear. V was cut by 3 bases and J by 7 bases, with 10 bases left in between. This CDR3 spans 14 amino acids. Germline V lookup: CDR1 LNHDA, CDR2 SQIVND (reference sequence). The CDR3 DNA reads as TGTGCCAGTAGTATGACGGAGCGGAATTCACCCCTCCACTTT. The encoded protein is CASSMTERNSPLHF.

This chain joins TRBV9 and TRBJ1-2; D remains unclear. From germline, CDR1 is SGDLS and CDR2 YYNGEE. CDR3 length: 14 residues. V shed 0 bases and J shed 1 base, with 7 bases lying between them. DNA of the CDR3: TGTGCCAGCAGCGTAGATTCAGATAACTATGGCTACACCTTC. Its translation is CASSVDSDNYGYTF. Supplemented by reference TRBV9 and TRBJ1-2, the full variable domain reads DSGVTQTPKHLITATGQRVTLRCSPRSGDLSVYWYQQSLDQGLQFLIQYYNGEERAKGNILERFSAQQFPDLHSELNLSSLELGDSALYFCASSVDSDNYGYTFGSGTRLTVV.

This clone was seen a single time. Here the CDR3 reads CSVAPRGVSTEAFF. In DNA form, the CDR3 reads TGCAGCGTTGCCCCACGGGGAGTAAGCACTGAAGCTTTCTTT. The chain couples TRBV29-1 to TRBJ1-1, with unresolved D. The length of the CDR3 is 14 residues. Trimming pared 4 bases from V and 4 bases from J, leaving 16 bases between. Germline V gives CDR1 SQVTM, CDR2 ANQGSEA.

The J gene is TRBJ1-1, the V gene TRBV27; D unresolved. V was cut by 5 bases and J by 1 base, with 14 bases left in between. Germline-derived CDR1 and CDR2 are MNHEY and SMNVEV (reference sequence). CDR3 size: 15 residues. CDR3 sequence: CASSPGLGRNTEAFF. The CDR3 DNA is TGTGCCAGCAGTCCGGGTCTTGGGAGGAACACTGAAGCTTTCTTT.

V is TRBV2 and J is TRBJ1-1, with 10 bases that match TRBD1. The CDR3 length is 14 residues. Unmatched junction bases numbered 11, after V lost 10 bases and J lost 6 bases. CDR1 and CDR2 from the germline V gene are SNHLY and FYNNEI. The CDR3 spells CATLRDRGNSEAFF. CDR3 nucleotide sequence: TGTGCCACCCTCCGGGACAGGGGAAACTCTGAAGCTTTCTTT. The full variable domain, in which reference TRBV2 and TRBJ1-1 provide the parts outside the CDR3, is EPEVTQTPSHQVTQMGQEVILRCVPISNHLYFYWYRQILGQKVEFLVSFYNNEISEKSEIFDDQFSVERPDGSNFTLKIRSTKLEDSAMYFCATLRDRGNSEAFFGQGTRLTVV.

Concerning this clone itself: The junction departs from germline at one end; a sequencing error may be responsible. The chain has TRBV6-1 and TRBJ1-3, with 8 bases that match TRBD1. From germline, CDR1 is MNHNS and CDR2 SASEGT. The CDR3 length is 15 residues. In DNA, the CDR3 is TGTGCCAGCACTGAATCCGGACAGGGAGGAAACACCATATATTTT. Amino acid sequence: CASTESGQGGNTIYF.

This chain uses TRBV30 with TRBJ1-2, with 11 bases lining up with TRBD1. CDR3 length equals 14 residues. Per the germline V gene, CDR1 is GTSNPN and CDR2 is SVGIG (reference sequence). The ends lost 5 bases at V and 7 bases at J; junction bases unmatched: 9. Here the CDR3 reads CAWDPGQGEGGYTF. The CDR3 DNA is TGTGCCTGGGACCCGGGACAGGGGGAGGGTGGCTACACCTTC.

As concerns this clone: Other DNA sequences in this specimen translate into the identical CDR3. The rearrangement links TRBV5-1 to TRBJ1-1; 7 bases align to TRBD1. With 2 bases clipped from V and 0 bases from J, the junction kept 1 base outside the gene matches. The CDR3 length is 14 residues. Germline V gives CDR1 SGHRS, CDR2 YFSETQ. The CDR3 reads CASSLGGMNTEAFF. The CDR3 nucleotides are TGCGCCAGCAGCTTAGGGGGCATGAACACTGAAGCTTTCTTT.

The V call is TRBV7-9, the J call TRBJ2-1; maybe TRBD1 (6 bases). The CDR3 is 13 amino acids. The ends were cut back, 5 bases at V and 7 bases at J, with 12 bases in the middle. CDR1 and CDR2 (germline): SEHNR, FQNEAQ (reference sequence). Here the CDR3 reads CASSTGQGNEQFF. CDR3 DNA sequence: TGTGCCAGCAGCACAGGGCAGGGGAATGAGCAGTTCTTC.

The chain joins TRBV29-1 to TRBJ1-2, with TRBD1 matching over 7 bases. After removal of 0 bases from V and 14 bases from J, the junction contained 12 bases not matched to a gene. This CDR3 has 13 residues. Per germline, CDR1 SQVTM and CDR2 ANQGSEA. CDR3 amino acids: CSVEDRQGTGMTF. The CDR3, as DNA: TGCAGCGTTGAAGATCGACAGGGTACTGGTATGACCTTC.

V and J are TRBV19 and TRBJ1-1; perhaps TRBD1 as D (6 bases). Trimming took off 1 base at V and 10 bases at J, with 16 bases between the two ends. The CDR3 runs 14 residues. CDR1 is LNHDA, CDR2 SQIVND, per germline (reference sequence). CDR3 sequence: CASSIGDRPTRAFF. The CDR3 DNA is TGTGCCAGTAGTATAGGAGACAGGCCCACTCGAGCTTTCTTT. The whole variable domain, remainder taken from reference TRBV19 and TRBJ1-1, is DGGITQSPKYLFRKEGQNVTLSCEQNLNHDAMYWYRQDPGQGLRLIYYSQIVNDFQKGDIAEGYSVSREKKESFPLTVTSAQKNPTAFYLCASSIGDRPTRAFFGQGTRLTVV.

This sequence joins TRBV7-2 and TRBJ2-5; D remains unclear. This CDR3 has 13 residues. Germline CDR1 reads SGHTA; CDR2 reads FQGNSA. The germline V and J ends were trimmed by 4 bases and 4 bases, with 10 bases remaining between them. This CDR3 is CASSSPVLETQYF. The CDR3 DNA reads TGTGCCAGCAGCTCCCCCGTCCTAGAGACCCAGTACTTC.

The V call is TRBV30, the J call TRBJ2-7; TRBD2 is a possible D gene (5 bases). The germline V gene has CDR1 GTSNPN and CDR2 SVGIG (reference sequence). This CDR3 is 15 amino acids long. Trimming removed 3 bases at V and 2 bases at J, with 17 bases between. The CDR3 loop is CAWRKWTVSTYEQYF. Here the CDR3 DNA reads TGTGCCTGGAGGAAATGGACTGTATCTACCTACGAGCAGTACTTC.

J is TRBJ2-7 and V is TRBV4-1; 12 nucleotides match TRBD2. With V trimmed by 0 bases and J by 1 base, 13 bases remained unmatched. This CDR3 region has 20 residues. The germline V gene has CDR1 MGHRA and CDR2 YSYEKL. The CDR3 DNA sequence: TGCGCCAGCAGCCAAGACTCTCCTAGCGGGGGGGATATTGAATCCTACGAGCAGTACGTC. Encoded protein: CASSQDSPSGGDIESYEQYV.

The CDR3 DNA follows: TGTGCCAGCAGCCGAAGGACAGTGAACACTGAAGCTTTCTTT. Amino acid sequence: CASSRRTVNTEAFF. The rearrangement uses TRBV11-1 and TRBJ1-1; weak D call: TRBD1 (6 bases). The CDR3 runs to 14 residues. V lost 5 bases and J 0 bases, leaving 10 bases between the germline ends. Germline-derived CDR1 and CDR2 are SGHAT and FQDESV (reference sequence).

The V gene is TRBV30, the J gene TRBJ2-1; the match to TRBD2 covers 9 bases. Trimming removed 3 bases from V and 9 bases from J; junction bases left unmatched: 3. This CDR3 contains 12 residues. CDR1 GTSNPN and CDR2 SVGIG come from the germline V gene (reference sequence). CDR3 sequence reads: CAWRLAGFEQFF. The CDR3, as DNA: TGTGCCTGGAGACTAGCGGGCTTTGAGCAGTTCTTC.

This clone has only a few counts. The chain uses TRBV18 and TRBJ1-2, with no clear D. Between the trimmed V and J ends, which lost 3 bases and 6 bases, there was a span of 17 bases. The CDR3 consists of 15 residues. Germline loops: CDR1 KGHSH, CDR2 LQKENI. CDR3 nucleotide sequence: TGTGCCAGCTCACCGGAACTTTATGGAGCCCATGGCTACACCTTC. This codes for CASSPELYGAHGYTF.

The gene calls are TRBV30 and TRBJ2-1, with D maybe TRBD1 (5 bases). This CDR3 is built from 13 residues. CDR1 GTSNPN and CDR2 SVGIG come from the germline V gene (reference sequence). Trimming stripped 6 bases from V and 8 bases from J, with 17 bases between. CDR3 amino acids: CACTRVTFYEQFF. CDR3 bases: TGTGCCTGTACCAGGGTGACCTTTTATGAGCAGTTCTTC.

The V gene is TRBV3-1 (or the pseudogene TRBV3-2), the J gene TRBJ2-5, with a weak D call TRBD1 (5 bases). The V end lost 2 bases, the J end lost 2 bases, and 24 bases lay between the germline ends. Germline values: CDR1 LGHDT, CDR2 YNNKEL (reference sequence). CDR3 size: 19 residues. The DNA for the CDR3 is TGTGCCAGCAGCCAATTGTACGGAGAACAGGAGCTGCCACAAGAGACCCAGTACTTC. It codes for CASSQLYGEQELPQETQYF.